This T cell receptor (beta chain) was identified during a study of cytomegalovirus exposure and HLA in healthy donors. This CDR3 comprises 16 residues. The V segment lost 4 bases and the J segment 2 bases; nucleotides outside the gene matches: 7. CDR1 and CDR2 from the germline V gene are MNHEY and SMNVEV (reference sequence). This clone came up once. The antigen is not known. With 60 Vbeta and 13 Jbeta primers, the PCR was carried out. Profiling relied on immunoSEQ multiplex PCR, and the TCRdb table lists in-frame clones only, not all of them. The sample has fewer than 200,000 clones; 80% to 85% are singletons. Broader study findings: A later analysis found most CMV-associated TCR beta chains apparently HLA-restricted.

Sequenced material: PBMCs. The TCR comes from a man aged 25 to 40 in good health and CMV-seronegative. The chain is built from TRBV27 and TRBJ1-5, with 8 bases matching TRBD1. The CDR3 coding sequence is TGTGCCAGCAGTTCCCCGACAGGGGATGGCAATCAGCCCCAGCATTTT. Its protein is CASSSPTGDGNQPQHF.